These T cell receptor beta chains were read from a single sample in a study of cytomegalovirus exposure and HLA in healthy donors. Clones were sequenced by immunoSEQ multiplex PCR, and TCRdb holds only the in-frame ones, with some missing. This repertoire shows around 90,000 clones, about two thirds found once; its top ten account for roughly 2.5%. Sequencing was done on a sample of PBMCs. Receptors originate from a human donor in good health. CDR3s include the opening cysteine and the closing phenylalanine or tryptophan.

J	V	CDR3
TRBJ2-2	TRBV7-2	CASSLAQGYGTGELFF
TRBJ2-5	TRBV25-1	CASSDMKEPQETQYF
TRBJ1-5	TRBV6-5	CASSSGQSSNQPQHF
TRBJ2-7	TRBV6-1	CASSTQGYGYEQYF
TRBJ1-3	TRBV21-1	CAGLLDSSGNTIYF
TRBJ1-3	TRBV11-3	CASSSLPGNTIYF
TRBJ2-7	TRBV5-1	CASSWILQGKKYF
TRBJ1-1	TRBV11-2	CASSRGGVTEAFF
TRBJ1-1	TRBV9	CASSVVGSNTEAFF
TRBJ1-6	TRBV7-2	CASSHQGSPLHF
TRBJ1-4	TRBV12-5	CASGEGQPNEKLFF
TRBJ2-2	TRBV19	CASSIKTGGTGELFF
TRBJ1-4	TRBV5-1	CASSRGTGATNEKLFF
TRBJ2-7	TRBV2	CASSRTKPGQINYEQYF
TRBJ1-2	TRBV12-5	CASGQLTSGYGYTF
TRBJ1-1	TRBV19	CASRRGDSNTEAFF
TRBJ1-2	TRBV4-3	CASSQSPDGVGGYTF
TRBJ2-1	TRBV7-2	CASSLFLAGSSYNEQFF
TRBJ2-1	TRBV27	CASSLLAGSSYNEQFF
TRBJ2-7	TRBV19	CASSLAGGSYEQYF
TRBJ1-6	TRBV6-5	CASSRGQGVRSPLHF
TRBJ1-1	TRBV7-2	CASSTRDRGLPEAFF
TRBJ1-1	TRBV19	CASSPQGENTEAFF
TRBJ1-6	TRBV5-1	CASSLGQGLDSPLHF
TRBJ2-1	TRBV19	CASSRTGTGENEQFF
TRBJ1-1	TRBV7-9	CASSRQGTFSAFF
TRBJ2-5	TRBV13	CASSLSRSEETQYF
TRBJ2-7	TRBV11-2	CASSLITGDSYEQYF
TRBJ1-5	TRBV5-1	CASSLDGKQPQHF
TRBJ2-1	TRBV6-5	CASSPGGRYNEQFF
.	TRBV18	CASSSGGNEGYEQYF
TRBJ1-2	TRBV7-8	CASSSRFANYGYTF
TRBJ2-3	TRBV4-3	CASSQGASTTDTQYF
TRBJ2-5	TRBV2	CASGLAAQETQYF
TRBJ2-3	TRBV18	CASSPPRTSGGISTDTQYF
TRBJ2-1	TRBV7-3	CASSLRRGADEQFF
TRBJ2-7	TRBV2	CASSEEVDRAEYF
TRBJ1-1	TRBV5-6	CASSLAGSNTEAFF
TRBJ2-7	TRBV4-3	CASSQSWDSSYEQYF
TRBJ2-5	TRBV9	CASSVPTGGLETQYF
TRBJ1-2	TRBV5-4	CASSLQKESYTF
TRBJ2-5	TRBV7-8	CASSLGLQETQYF
TRBJ2-2	TRBV10-2	CASRSSGANTGELFF
TRBJ1-4	TRBV11-1	CASSPRDRGTNEKLFF
TRBJ1-1	TRBV15	CATSRDRLTVGAEAFF
TRBJ2-7	TRBV11-2	CASSPRLSDSYEQYF
TRBJ1-3	TRBV7-2	CASSPLGGSGNTIYF
TRBJ2-7	TRBV19	CASSMDITGYEQYF
TRBJ2-7	TRBV14	CASSQVQGVAEQYF
TRBJ1-2	TRBV6-5	CASNTPGRWGGGYTF
TRBJ2-3	TRBV7-2	CASSPSSSGISDTQYF
TRBJ1-2	TRBV15	CATSSQGDGYTF
TRBJ2-5	TRBV5-1	CASSLGLAANEETQYF
TRBJ1-5	TRBV6-6	CASRNGGGERRPQHF
TRBJ2-2	TRBV5-1	CASSSTQGAGPGELFF
TRBJ1-2	TRBV4-1	CASSQGSQGGGYTF
TRBJ1-6	TRBV2	CASRAGQGANSPLHF
TRBJ2-1	TRBV2	CASWSGTSGDKGQFF
TRBJ1-1	TRBV15	CATSRDTGWRTEAFF
TRBJ2-3	TRBV7-2	CASSSRVENTDTQYF